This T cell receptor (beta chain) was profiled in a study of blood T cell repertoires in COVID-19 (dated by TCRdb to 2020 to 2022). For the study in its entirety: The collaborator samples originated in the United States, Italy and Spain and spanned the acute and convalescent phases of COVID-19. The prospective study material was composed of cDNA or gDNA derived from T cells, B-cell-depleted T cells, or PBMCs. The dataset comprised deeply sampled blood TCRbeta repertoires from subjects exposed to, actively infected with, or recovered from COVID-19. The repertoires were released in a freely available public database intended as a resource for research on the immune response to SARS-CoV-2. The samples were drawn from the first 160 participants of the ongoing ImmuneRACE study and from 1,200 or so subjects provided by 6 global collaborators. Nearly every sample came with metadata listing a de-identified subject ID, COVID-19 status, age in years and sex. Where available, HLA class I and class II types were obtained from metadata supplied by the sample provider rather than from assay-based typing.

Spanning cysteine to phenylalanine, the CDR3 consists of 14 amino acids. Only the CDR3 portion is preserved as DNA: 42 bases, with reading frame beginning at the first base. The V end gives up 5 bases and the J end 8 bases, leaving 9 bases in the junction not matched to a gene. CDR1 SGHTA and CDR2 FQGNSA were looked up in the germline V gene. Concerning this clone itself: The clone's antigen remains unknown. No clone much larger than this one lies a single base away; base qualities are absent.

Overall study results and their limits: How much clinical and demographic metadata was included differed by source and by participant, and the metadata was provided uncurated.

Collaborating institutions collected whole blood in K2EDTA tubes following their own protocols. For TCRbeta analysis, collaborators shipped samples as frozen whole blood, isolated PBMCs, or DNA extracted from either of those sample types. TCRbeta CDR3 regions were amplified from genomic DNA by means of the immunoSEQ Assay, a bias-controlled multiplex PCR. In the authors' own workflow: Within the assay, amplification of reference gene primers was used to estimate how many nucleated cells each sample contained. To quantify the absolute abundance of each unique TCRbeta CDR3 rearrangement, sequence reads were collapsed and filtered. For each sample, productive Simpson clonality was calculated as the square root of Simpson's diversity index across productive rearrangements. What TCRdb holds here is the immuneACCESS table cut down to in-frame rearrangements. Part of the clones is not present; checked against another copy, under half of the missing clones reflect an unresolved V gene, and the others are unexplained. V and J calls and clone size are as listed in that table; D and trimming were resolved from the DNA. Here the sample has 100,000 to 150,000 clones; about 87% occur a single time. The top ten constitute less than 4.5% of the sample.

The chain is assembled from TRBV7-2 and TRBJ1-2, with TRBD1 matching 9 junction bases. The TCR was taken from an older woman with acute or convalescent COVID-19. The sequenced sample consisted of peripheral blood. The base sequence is TGTGCCAGCAGCCCCGGACAGGGGAAAAGAGGCTACACCTTC. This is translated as CASSPGQGKRGYTF.